This section outlines one T cell receptor (beta chain) sequence together with its context. Germline assignment: CDR1 MDHEN and CDR2 SYDVKM. V shed 1 base and J shed 0 bases, with 7 bases lying between them. There are 15 residues in the CDR3. Clinical histories supplied by participants themselves formed the basis of cohort assignment. This sample is drawn from a study of blood T cell repertoires in COVID-19. Overall study context: The study drew acute and convalescent COVID-19 samples from the United States, Italy and Spain.

In the source study's methods: By means of reference gene primer amplification, nucleated cell counts were estimated. Here immunoSEQ multiplex PCR was the method, and the copy in TCRdb shows in-frame clones only, minus some. Clone size and V and J calls were adopted from that table, with D and trimming inferred from the DNA. The table records 150,000 to 200,000 clones, 88% of them present only once. The rearrangement uses TRBV28 and TRBJ1-3; D unclear. The source is a woman younger than 35 who had recovered from COVID-19. Source material: PBMCs or T cells enriched from blood (not recorded which). CDR3 amino acids: CASSLYRASGNTIYF. The DNA of the CDR3 is TGTGCCAGCAGTTTATACAGAGCCTCTGGAAACACCATATATTTT.